The rows below give T cell receptor beta chains drawn from one sample of a study of regulatory T cells in long-lasting Graves disease. A single record per CDR3 protein comes from TCRdb applying MiXCR to the multiplex PCR reads. The sample holds about 340,000 distinct CDR3 sequences, around a fifth seen once. The input for sequencing was peripheral blood mononuclear cells (PBMCs), taken when the disease was refractory, from a patient treated with antithyroid drugs. These receptors all come from a female donor with Graves disease. Each CDR3 is given without its conserved first and last residue. Each record gives: J gene, V gene, CDR3 protein.

>TRBJ1-5|TRBV4-1
ASSHQPLTLNQPQH
>TRBJ1-2|TRBV27
ASSPSTGVSAGYT
>TRBJ2-5|TRBV5-1
ASSTTGKQETQY
>TRBJ1-6|TRBV7-2
ASAGDNSPLH
>TRBJ2-7|TRBV27
ASSLAGFKYEQY
>TRBJ2-1|TRBV5-1
ASSFDGSTYNEQF
>TRBJ1-5|TRBV6-1
ASSDRGRSWYQPQH
>TRBJ2-7|TRBV6-1
ASRLHRRRESFLTYEQY
>TRBJ2-2|TRBV7-2
ASSLLPGLAGASITNTGELF
>TRBJ1-1|TRBV7-9
ASSSPGLRWMNTEAF
>TRBJ1-2|TRBV3-1
ASSQSVLGYT
>TRBJ1-2|TRBV5-5
ASSLGARQYLSYGYT
>TRBJ1-5|TRBV28
ASSFPLLSNQPQH
>TRBJ1-1|TRBV7-9
ASSRLTGSNTEAF
>TRBJ2-7|TRBV10-1
ASSETPEGAGHEQY
>TRBJ2-5|TRBV6-1
ASRRTVETQY
>TRBJ1-2|TRBV19
ASSTLDRGHGYT
>TRBJ2-7|TRBV5-1
ASSLGTGSSYEQY
>TRBJ1-2|TRBV3-1
ASSQGSGVGAYGYT
>TRBJ2-1|TRBV11-2
ASSLRSAGSSYNEQF
>TRBJ2-7|TRBV7-2
ASSIKNEQY
>TRBJ2-2|TRBV11-2
ASSTGVGELF
>TRBJ2-7|TRBV20-1
SASPQTSGPYEQY
>TRBJ1-5|TRBV20-1
SAQDNQPQH